This paragraph covers one T cell receptor beta chain sequence. Its matching antigen is unknown. Within the sample, other DNA sequences also encode this same CDR3. Trimming pared 1 base from V and 3 bases from J, leaving 5 bases between. CDR1 MNHEY and CDR2 SMNVEV come from the germline V gene (reference sequence). The CDR3 extends over 13 amino acids. The record originates from a study of shared clonotypes between healthy human individuals. Study-level results: Measured sharing among donors was expected to vary with sequencing depth.

Clones were sequenced by immunoSEQ multiplex PCR, and TCRdb holds only the in-frame ones, with some missing. The data hold millions of clones, with over 85% observed a single time. The chain couples TRBV27 to TRBJ2-3; no reliable D call. The receptor was isolated from a man between 18 and 35 years old in good health. Material: naive CD4+ T cells sorted from blood. Subset of the sample: CD45RA+ positively selected. The CDR3 sequence is CASSLWGTDTQYF. The CDR3 DNA reads as TGTGCCAGCAGTTTATGGGGAACAGATACGCAGTATTTT.